A selection of T cell receptor beta chains follows, all from one sample in a study of breast tumors, draining lymph nodes, adjacent tissues. TCRdb reanalysed the multiplex PCR reads using MiXCR and keeps one entry per CDR3 protein. The table includes about 53,000 distinct CDR3 sequences, about 40% detected once. The specimen sequenced was breast tumor tissue. These receptor sequences come from a female donor with breast cancer. Some clones in this sample may be carry-over from other donors' samples. The CDR3 runs from the conserved cysteine through the conserved F or W. The D gene is left open where the match is weak. Size values are once, few and many counts, or a class for expanded clones, and some rows have none.

- | - | TRBJ2-1 | TRBV20-1 | TGCAGTGCTAGTTACCTTACCGGGCCTCCCACCCACAATGAGCAGTCCTTC | CSASYLTGPPTHNEQSF
- | - | TRBJ2-7 | TRBV15 | TGTGCCACCAGCAGCTTGGAGTACGAGCAGTACTTC | CATSSLEYEQYF
many | - | TRBJ2-3 | TRBV20-1 | TGCAGTGCTAGAGGCTATCTCGGTGACGTGGGAGAGGGAAATACGCAGTATTTT | CSARGYLGDVGEGNTQYF
many | TRBD1 | TRBJ1-5 | TRBV20-1 | TGCAGTGCTAGAGTACAGGGGAGGAATCAGCCCCAGCATTTT | CSARVQGRNQPQHF
many | - | TRBJ1-5 | TRBV4-3 | TGCGCCAGCAGCCAAATAAGGGGGGAGGGGAGGGATCAGCCCCAGCATTTT | CASSQIRGEGRDQPQHF
many | TRBD2 | TRBJ2-1 | TRBV28 | TGTGCCAGCAGTTCAGGACCGGGACTAGCGGGCAATGAGCAGTTCTTC | CASSSGPGLAGNEQFF
many | - | TRBJ2-3 | TRBV11-2 | TGTGCCAGCAGCCCGATGCCCCCAGGAGGACACACAGATACGCAGTATTTT | CASSPMPPGGHTDTQYF
- | TRBD1 | TRBJ1-5 | TRBV7-3 | TGTGCCAGCAGCCCAAAACCGCGGACAGGGTGGCAGCCCCAGCATTTT | CASSPKPRTGWQPQHF
many | TRBD2 | TRBJ2-3 | TRBV12-3/TRBV12-4 | TGTGCCAGCTATAGGTGGAGCGGGAGGGCCCCAGATACGCAGTATTTT | CASYRWSGRAPDTQYF
many | - | TRBJ1-5 | TRBV9 | TGTGCCAGCAGCCCAAGCCTTGGAACCCATCAGCCCCAGCATTTT | CASSPSLGTHQPQHF
- | - | TRBJ1-5 | TRBV7-2 | TGTGCCAGCGGCTTAGGCGGCGGTTACAATCAGCCCCAGCATTTT | CASGLGGGYNQPQHF
many | TRBD2 | TRBJ2-1 | TRBV12-3/TRBV12-4 | TGTGCCAGCAGAATAGCGGGAGGAATAAACCGTGAGCAGTTCTTC | CASRIAGGINREQFF